One TCR beta chain is described in this entry. The sample comes from a study of blood T cell repertoires in COVID-19. Study-level background: Samples came from the United States, Italy and Spain, spanning acute and convalescent COVID-19. PBMCs, B-cell-depleted T cells, or T cells provided the cDNA or gDNA that made up the material.

In the source study's methods: Amplification of reference gene primers provided the estimated nucleated cell counts. Only in-frame clones appear in the TCRdb table, and some are missing; sequencing was by immunoSEQ multiplex PCR. From that table come the V and J calls and clone size; the DNA was used to work out D and trimming. The data show a few hundred thousand clones, roughly 90% seen once. The sample taken for sequencing was peripheral blood. This TCR came from a man in his sixties who had recovered from COVID-19.

The DNA of the CDR3 is TGTGCCAGCTCACCCCGGCTAGCGGGGTCTTCGAACACCGGGGAGCTGTTTTTT. The encoded protein is CASSPRLAGSSNTGELFF. This rearrangement joins TRBV18 to TRBJ2-2; 9 bases align to TRBD2. V shed 3 bases, J shed 0 bases, and the junction held 8 bases outside the gene matches. The germline V gene has CDR1 KGHSH and CDR2 LQKENI. CDR3 length: 18 residues.